These 4 T cell receptor beta chains were all obtained from the same sample, sequenced in a study of blood T cells in healthy people across ages. Through a sample-barcoded 5' primer and a J-beta primer mix, a second PCR was run for roughly 6 to 12 cycles. TCRdb reprocessed the 5' RACE reads via MiXCR and lists one record per CDR3 protein. This table has about 1 million distinct CDR3 sequences, under 30% appearing once. This sample was shared with a second study, whose subject was T cells of mothers and their children.

The sample comprised blood. These receptors all stem from a girl aged 2-10 years in good health.

This clonotype was picked up a small number of times. The chain combines TRBV5-6 with TRBJ2-7, with a tentative D call TRBD2 (7 bases). V was pared by 6 bases and J by 2 bases, with 18 bases between. This CDR3 contains 15 residues. Looked up from germline, CDR1 is SGHDT and CDR2 is YYEEEE. In DNA, the CDR3 is TGTGCCAGCATCCAAGGGGGGGGGACCCCCTACGAGCAGTACTTC. Translating gives CASIQGGGTPYEQYF.

This chain links TRBV25-1 with TRBJ1-1; D is unresolved. The CDR3 has 15 residues. Trimming shortened V by 6 bases and J by 1 base, and 15 bases separated the two germline ends. CDR1 MGHDK and CDR2 SYGVNS come from the germline V gene. As DNA, the CDR3 is TGTGCCAGCAGGCCAGGAAGGTTCGCGAACACTGAAGCTTTCTTT. Its protein is CASRPGRFANTEAFF.

The gene calls are TRBV6-5 and TRBJ2-7; no definite D call. Germline V gene sequence: CDR1 MNHEY, CDR2 SVGAGI. The CDR3 covers 15 residues. Between the trimmed V and J ends, which lost 0 bases and 4 bases, there was a span of 13 bases. The CDR3 bases are TGTGCCAGCAGTTACTCGAGGAACGGTGTTTACGAGCAGTACTTC. The encoded protein is CASSYSRNGVYEQYF.

There are a few counts of this clonotype. This rearrangement joins TRBV29-1 to TRBJ2-7, with 7 bases identical to TRBD2. The CDR3 extends over 14 amino acids. The V gene's germline CDR1 is SQVTM and CDR2 ANQGSEA. The V and J ends lost 1 base and 3 bases, in that order; junction bases with no gene match: 6. The CDR3 reads CSVEVTSENYEQYF. CDR3 nucleotide sequence: TGCAGCGTTGAAGTTACTAGCGAGAACTACGAGCAGTACTTC.